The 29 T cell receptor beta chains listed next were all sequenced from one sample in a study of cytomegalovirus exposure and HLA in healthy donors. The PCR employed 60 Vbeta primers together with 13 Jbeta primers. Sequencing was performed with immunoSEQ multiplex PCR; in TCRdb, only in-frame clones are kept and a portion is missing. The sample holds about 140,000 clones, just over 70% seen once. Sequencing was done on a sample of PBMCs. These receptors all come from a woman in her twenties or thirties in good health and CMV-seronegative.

This CDR3 is CASSFSPRWGLAGEASYEQYF. In DNA form, the CDR3 reads TGTGCCAGCAGTTTCAGCCCCAGGTGGGGACTAGCGGGAGAGGCCTCCTACGAGCAGTACTTC. The rearrangement uses TRBV28 and TRBJ2-7; 14 positions match TRBD2. Per germline, CDR1 MDHEN and CDR2 SYDVKM. CDR3 length: 21 amino acids. V lost 3 bases and J lost 0; bases outside the gene matches: 16. Together with reference TRBV28 and TRBJ2-7, the CDR3 gives the full variable domain: DVKVTQSSRYLVKRTGEKVFLECVQDMDHENMFWYRQDPGLGLRLIYFSYDVKMKEKGDIPEGYSVSREKKERFSLILESASTNQTSMYLCASSFSPRWGLAGEASYEQYFGPGTRLTVT.

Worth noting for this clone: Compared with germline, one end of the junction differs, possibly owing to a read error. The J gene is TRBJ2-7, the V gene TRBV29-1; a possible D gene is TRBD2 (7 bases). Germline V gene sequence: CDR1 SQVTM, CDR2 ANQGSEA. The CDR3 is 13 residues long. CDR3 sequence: CSAEAGHSYEQYF. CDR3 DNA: TGCAGCGCTGAAGCGGGACACTCCTACGAGCAGTACTTC.

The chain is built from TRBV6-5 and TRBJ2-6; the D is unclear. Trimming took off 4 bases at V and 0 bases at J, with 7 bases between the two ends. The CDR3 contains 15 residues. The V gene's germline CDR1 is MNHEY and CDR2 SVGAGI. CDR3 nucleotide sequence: TGTGCCAGCAGTTTGAGAGGCTCTGGGGCCAACGTCCTGACTTTC. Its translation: CASSLRGSGANVLTF.

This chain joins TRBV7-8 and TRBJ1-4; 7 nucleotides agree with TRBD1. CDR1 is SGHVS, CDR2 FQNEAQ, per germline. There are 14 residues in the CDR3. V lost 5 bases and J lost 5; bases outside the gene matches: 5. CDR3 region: CASSPRQGNEKLFF. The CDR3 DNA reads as TGTGCCAGCAGCCCCCGACAGGGAAATGAAAAACTGTTTTTT.

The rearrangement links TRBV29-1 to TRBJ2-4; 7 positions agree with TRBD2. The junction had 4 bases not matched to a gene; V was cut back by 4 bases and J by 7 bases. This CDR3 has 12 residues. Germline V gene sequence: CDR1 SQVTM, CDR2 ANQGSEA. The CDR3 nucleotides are TGCAGCGTTGGACTAGCTAATAACATTCAGTACTTC. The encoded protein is CSVGLANNIQYF.

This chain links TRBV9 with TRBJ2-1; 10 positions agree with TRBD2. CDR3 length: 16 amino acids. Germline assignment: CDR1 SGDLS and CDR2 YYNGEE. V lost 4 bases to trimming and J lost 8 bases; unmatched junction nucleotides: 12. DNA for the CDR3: TGTGCCAGCAGCAGAAGTGGGCTAGCGGGAGTACATGAGCAGTTCTTC. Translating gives CASSRSGLAGVHEQFF.

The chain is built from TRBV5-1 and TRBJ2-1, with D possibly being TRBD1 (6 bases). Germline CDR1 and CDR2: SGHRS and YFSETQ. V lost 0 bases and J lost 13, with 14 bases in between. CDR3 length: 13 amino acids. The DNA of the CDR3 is TGCGCCAGCAGCTTGGGGGACAAATTACTACAGTTCTTC. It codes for CASSLGDKLLQFF.

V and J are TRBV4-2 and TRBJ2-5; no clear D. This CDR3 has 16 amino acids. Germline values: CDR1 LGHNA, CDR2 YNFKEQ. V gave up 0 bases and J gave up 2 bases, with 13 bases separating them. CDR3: CASSQDGSRPQETQYF. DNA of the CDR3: TGTGCCAGCAGCCAAGATGGTAGCAGACCACAAGAGACCCAGTACTTC.

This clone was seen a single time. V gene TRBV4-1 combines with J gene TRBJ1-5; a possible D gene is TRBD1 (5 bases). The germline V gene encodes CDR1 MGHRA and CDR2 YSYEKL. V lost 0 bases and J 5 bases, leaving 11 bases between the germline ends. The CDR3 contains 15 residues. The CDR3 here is CASSQDSGRDQPQHF. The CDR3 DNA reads TGCGCCAGCAGCCAAGATAGCGGCAGGGATCAGCCCCAGCATTTT.

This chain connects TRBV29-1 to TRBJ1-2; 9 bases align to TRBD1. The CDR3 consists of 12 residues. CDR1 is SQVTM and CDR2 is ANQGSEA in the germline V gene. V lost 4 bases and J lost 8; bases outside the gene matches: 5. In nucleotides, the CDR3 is TGCAGCGTTGCGGGACAGGGTTCCGGCTACACCTTC. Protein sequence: CSVAGQGSGYTF. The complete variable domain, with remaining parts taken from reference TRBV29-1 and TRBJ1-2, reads SAVISQKPSRDICQRGTSLTIQCQVDSQVTMMFWYRQQPGQSLTLIATANQGSEATYESGFVIDKFPISRPNLTFSTLTVSNMSPEDSSIYLCSVAGQGSGYTFGSGTRLTVV.

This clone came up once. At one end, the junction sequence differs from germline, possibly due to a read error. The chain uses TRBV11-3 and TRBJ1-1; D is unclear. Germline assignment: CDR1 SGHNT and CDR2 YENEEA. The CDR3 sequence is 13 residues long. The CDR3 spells CASSLDTATEAFF. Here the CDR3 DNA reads TGTGCCAGCAGCCTAGACACAGCCACTGAAGCTTTCTTT.

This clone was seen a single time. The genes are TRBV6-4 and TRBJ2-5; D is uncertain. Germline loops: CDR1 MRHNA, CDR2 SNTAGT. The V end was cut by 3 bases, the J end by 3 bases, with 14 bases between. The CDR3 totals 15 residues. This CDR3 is CASSEVATMEETQYF. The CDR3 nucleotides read TGTGCCAGCAGTGAAGTGGCAACAATGGAAGAGACCCAGTACTTC.

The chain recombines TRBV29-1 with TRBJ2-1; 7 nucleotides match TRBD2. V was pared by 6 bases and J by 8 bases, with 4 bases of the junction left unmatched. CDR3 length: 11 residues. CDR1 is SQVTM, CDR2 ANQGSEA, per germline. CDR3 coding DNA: TGCAGCGTGGGGGGAGGGGATGAGCAGTTCTTC. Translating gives CSVGGGDEQFF.

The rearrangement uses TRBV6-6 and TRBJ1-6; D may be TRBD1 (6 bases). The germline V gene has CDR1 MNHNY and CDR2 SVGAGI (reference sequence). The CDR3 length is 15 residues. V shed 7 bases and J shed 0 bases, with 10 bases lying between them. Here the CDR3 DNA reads TGTGCCAGCAACAGGGCTCGCTCCTATAATTCACCCCTCCACTTT. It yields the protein CASNRARSYNSPLHF.

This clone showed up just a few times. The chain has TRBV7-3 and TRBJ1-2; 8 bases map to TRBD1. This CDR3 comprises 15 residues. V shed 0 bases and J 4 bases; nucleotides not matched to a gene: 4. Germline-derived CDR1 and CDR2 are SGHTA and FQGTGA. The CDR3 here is CASSLTGQGGYGYTF. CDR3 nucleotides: TGTGCCAGCAGCTTAACCGGACAGGGCGGCTATGGCTACACCTTC.

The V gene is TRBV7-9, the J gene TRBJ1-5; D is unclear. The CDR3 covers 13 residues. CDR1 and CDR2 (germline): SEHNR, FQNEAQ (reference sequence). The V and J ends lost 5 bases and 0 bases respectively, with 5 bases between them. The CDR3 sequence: CASSPFSNQPQHF. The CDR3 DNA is TGTGCCAGCAGCCCCTTTAGCAATCAGCCCCAGCATTTT.

The CDR3: CASSPRVTGELFF. Written as DNA, the CDR3 is TGTGCCAGCAGTCCCCGGGTGACCGGGGAGCTGTTTTTT. The chain joins TRBV28 to TRBJ2-2; D unclear. V lost 5 bases and J 5 bases, leaving 9 bases between the germline ends. This CDR3 is 13 amino acids long. Per the germline V gene, CDR1 is MDHEN and CDR2 is SYDVKM.

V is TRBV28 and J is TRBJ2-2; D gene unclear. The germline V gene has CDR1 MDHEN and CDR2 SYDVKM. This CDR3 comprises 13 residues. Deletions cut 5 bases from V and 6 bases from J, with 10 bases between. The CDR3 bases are TGTGCCAGCAGTGGTATCGGGTCCGGGGAGCTGTTTTTT. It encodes CASSGIGSGELFF. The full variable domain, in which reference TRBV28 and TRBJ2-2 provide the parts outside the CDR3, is DVKVTQSSRYLVKRTGEKVFLECVQDMDHENMFWYRQDPGLGLRLIYFSYDVKMKEKGDIPEGYSVSREKKERFSLILESASTNQTSMYLCASSGIGSGELFFGEGSRLTVL.

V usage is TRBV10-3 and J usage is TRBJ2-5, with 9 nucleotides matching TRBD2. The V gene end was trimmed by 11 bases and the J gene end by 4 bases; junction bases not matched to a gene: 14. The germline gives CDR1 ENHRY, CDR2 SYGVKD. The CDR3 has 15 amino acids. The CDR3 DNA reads TGTGCCCCTGCTGAGCGCGGGGGGGCGTCAGAGACCCAGTACTTC. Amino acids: CAPAERGGASETQYF.

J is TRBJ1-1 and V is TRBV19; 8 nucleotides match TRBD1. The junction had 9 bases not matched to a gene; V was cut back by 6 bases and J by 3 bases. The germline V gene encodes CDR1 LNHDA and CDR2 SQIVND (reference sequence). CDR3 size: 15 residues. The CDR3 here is CASSHQGAGYTEAFF. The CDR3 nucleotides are TGTGCCAGTAGCCATCAGGGGGCAGGGTACACTGAAGCTTTCTTT.

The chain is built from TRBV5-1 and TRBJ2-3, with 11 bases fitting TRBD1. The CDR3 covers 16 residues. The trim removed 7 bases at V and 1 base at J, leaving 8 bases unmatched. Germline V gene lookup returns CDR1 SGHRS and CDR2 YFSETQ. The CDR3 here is CASADRGLSGTDTQYF. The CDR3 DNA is TGCGCCAGCGCGGACAGGGGGCTCTCCGGCACAGATACGCAGTATTTT.

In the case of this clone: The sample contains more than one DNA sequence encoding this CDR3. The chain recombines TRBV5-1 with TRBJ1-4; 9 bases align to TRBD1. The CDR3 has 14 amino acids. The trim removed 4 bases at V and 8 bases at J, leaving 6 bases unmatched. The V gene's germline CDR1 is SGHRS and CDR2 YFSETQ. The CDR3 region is CASSLGQGGEKLFF. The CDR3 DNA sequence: TGCGCCAGCAGCCTGGGACAGGGCGGCGAAAAACTGTTTTTT. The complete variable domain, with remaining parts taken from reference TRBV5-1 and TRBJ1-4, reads KAGVTQTPRYLIKTRGQQVTLSCSPISGHRSVSWYQQTPGQGLQFLFEYFSETQRNKGNFPGRFSGRQFSNSRSEMNVSTLELGDSALYLCASSLGQGGEKLFFGSGTQLSVL.

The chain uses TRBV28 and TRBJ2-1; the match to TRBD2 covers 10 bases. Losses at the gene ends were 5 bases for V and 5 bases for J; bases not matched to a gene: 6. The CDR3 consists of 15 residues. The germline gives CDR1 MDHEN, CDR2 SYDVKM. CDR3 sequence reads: CASSISGGAHNEQFF. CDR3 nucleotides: TGTGCCAGCAGTATAAGCGGGGGGGCACACAATGAGCAGTTCTTC.

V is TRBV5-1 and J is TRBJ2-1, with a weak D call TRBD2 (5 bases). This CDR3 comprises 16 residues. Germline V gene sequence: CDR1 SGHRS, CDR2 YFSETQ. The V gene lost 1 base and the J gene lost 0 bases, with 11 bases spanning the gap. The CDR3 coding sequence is TGCGCCAGCAGCTTGCAGCCGGGAAGCTCCTACAATGAGCAGTTCTTC. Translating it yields CASSLQPGSSYNEQFF.

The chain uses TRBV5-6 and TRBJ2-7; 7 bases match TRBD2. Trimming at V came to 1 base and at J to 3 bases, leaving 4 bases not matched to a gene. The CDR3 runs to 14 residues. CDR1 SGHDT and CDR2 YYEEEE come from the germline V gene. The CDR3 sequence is CASSLRRGYYEQYF. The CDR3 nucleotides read TGTGCCAGCAGCTTGAGGCGGGGGTACTACGAGCAGTACTTC.

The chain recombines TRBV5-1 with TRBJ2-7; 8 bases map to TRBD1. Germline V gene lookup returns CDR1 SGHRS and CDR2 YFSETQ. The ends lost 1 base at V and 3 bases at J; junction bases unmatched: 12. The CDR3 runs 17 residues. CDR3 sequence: CASSLTQGGGGYYEQYF. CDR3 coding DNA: TGCGCCAGCAGCTTGACACAGGGGGGTGGGGGATACTACGAGCAGTACTTC. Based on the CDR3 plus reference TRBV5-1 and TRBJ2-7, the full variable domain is KAGVTQTPRYLIKTRGQQVTLSCSPISGHRSVSWYQQTPGQGLQFLFEYFSETQRNKGNFPGRFSGRQFSNSRSEMNVSTLELGDSALYLCASSLTQGGGGYYEQYFGPGTRLTVT.

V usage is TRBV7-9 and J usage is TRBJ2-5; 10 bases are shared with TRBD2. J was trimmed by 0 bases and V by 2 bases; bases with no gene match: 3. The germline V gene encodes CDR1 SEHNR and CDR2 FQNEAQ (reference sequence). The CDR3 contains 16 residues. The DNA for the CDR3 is TGTGCCAGCAGCTTACCTAGCGGGGGATACCAAGAGACCCAGTACTTC. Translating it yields CASSLPSGGYQETQYF.

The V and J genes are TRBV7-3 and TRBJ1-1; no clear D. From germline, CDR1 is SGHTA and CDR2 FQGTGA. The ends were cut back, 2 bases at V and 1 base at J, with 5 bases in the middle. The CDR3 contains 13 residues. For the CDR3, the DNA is TGTGCCAGCAGCTTAGGGCAGAACACTGAAGCTTTCTTT. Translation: CASSLGQNTEAFF.

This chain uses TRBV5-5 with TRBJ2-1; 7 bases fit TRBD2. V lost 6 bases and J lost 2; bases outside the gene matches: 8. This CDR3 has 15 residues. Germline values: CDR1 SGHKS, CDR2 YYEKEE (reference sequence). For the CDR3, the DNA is TGTGCCAGCAACTGGGACTACAGGACCTACAATGAGCAGTTCTTC. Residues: CASNWDYRTYNEQFF.